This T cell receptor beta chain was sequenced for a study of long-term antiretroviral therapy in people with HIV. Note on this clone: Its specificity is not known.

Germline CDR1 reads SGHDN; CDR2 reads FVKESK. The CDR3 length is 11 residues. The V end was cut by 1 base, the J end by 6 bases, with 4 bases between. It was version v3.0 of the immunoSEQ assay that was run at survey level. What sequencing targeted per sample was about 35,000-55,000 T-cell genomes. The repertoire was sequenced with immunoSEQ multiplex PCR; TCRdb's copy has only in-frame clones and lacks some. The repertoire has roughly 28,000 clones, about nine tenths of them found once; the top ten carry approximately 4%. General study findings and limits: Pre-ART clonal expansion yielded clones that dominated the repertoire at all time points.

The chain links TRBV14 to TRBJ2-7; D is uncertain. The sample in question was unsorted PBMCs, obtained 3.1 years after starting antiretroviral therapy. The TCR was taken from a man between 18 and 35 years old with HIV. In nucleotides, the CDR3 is TGTGCCAGCAGCCAAGTGGGCGAGCAGTACTTC. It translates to CASSQVGEQYF.